The clone carrying this TCR beta chain was counted once. This sample was included in a study of blood T cell repertoires in COVID-19. Germline V CDR1 and CDR2: MRHNA, SNTAGT. Deletions cut 6 bases from V and 5 bases from J, with 8 bases between. CDR3 size: 12 residues. Produced via immunoSEQ multiplex PCR; TCRdb's table is partial and in-frame only. The sample lists some 400,000 clones; around nine tenths were seen once. Sequencing input: PBMCs or T cells enriched from blood (not recorded which). The sequence was obtained from a woman in her 30s who had recovered from COVID-19. The chain employs TRBV6-4 and TRBJ1-3, with D hard to call. This CDR3 reads CASRRCRNTIYF. The CDR3, as DNA: TGTGCCAGCAGGAGGTGTAGAAACACCATATATTTT.